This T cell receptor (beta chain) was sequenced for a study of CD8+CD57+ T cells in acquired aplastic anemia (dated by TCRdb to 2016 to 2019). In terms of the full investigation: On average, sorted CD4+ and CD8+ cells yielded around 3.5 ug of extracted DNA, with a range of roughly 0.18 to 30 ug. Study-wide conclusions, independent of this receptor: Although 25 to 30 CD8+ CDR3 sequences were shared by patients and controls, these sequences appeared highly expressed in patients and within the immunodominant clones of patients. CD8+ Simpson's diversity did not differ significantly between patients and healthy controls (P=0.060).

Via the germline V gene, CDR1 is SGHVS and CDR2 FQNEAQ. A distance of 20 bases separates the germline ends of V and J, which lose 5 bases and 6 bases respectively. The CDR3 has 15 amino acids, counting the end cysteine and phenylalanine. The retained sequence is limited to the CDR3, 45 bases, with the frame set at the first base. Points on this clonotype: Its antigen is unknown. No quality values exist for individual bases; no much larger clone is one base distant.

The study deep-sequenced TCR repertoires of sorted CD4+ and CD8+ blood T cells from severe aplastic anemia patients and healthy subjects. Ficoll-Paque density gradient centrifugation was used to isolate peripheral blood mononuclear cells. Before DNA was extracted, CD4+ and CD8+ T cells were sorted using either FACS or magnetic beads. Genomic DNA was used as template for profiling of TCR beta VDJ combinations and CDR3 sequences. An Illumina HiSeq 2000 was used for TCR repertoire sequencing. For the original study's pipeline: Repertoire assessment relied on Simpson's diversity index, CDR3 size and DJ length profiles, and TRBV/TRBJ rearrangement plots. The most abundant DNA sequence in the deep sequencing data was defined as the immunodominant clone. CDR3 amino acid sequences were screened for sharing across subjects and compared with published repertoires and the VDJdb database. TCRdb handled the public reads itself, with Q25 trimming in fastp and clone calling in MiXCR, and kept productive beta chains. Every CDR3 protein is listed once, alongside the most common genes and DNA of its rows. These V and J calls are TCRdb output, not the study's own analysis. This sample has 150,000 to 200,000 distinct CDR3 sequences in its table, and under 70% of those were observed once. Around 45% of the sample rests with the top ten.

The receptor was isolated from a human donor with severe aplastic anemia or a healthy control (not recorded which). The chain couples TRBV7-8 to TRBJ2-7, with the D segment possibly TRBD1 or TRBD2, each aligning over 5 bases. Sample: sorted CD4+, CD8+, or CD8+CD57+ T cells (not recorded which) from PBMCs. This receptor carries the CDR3 CASSPGPKTSLEQYF. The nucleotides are TGTGCCAGCAGCCCGGGACCTAAAACCTCTCTCGAGCAGTACTTC.